Listed below are T cell receptor beta chains from one sample, sequenced in a study of CDR3 diversity in severe acne. TCRdb processed the PCR reads anew with MiXCR; each CDR3 protein has one entry. The table has around 85,000 distinct CDR3 sequences, roughly 49% seen once. The sample taken for sequencing was blood. The receptors originated from a male donor with severe acne vulgaris. Each CDR3 is given with its conserved first and last residue. The D gene is left open where the match is weak. Size values are once, few and many counts, or a class for expanded clones, and some rows have none.

>TRBJ2-7|TRBV20-1|NA|many
CSAPSVRYEQYF
TGCAGTGCCCCGTCGGTTCGGTACGAGCAGTACTTC
>TRBJ2-3|TRBV7-9|NA|many
CASSFEGPADTQYF
TGTGCCAGCAGCTTTGAAGGTCCAGCAGATACGCAGTATTTT
>TRBJ1-1|TRBV19|NA|NA
CASSRGASQETEAFF
TGTGCCAGTAGTCGGGGGGCCTCCCAAGAGACTGAAGCTTTCTTT
>TRBJ2-2|TRBV6-2/TRBV6-3|NA|NA
CASSKSDVGELFF
TGTGCCAGCAGTAAATCGGACGTCGGGGAGCTGTTTTTT
>TRBJ2-5|TRBV5-1|NA|NA
CASGLDSEETQYF
TGCGCCAGCGGCTTGGACTCAGAAGAGACCCAGTACTTC
>TRBJ2-7|TRBV7-8|NA|NA
CASSVTRTLAYEQYF
TGTGCCAGCAGCGTTACTAGAACGTTGGCCTACGAGCAGTACTTC
>TRBJ2-2|TRBV11-2|NA|NA
CASGGRGGELFF
TGTGCCAGCGGCGGAAGGGGCGGGGAGCTGTTTTTT
>TRBJ2-7|TRBV20-1|NA|many
CSARDLSFQDLYEQYF
TGCAGTGCTAGAGATCTAAGCTTCCAGGATCTGTACGAGCAGTACTTC
>TRBJ2-7|TRBV19|TRBD1|once
CASSLGRDRRNYEQYF
TGTGCCAGCAGCTTAGGGCGGGACAGGAGGAACTACGAGCAGTACTTC
>TRBJ2-1|TRBV6-5|TRBD2|NA
CASNLARTSGRANEQFF
TGTGCCAGCAACCTTGCCAGGACTAGCGGGAGGGCCAATGAGCAGTTCTTC